Given below is one T cell receptor beta chain in context. The antigen is undetermined. What was amplified from RNA transcripts were TCR beta CDR3 regions. When the TCR CDR3 underwent first-round RT-PCR, the HTBI primer set was used. TCRdb ran MiXCR on the multiplex PCR reads and lists one entry per CDR3 protein. This sample has a few hundred thousand distinct CDR3 sequences, with around 42% found just once. The record originates from a study of T cells in Graves' hyperthyroidism and ophthalmopathy. Study-level results: Ophthalmopathy and stable hyperthyroidism were separated by a 13 V-J model. Most thyroid clonotypes expanded above 0.001 appeared in blood too.

Trimming cost V 5 bases and J 3 bases, with 17 bases left between them. Germline lookup yields CDR1 SEHNR and CDR2 FQNEAQ (reference sequence). The CDR3 covers 15 residues. Patients aged 18 to 65 had newly diagnosed hyperthyroidism of under 2 months' duration. Diagnosis rested on symptoms, serum thyroxine and TRAb, thyroid ultrasound, and orbital computed tomography. This clonotype originated in a woman younger than 30 with Graves' hyperthyroidism. Material for sequencing was peripheral blood or thyroid tissue (not recorded which). V is TRBV7-9 and J is TRBJ2-7; tentative D call: TRBD2 (6 bases). CDR3 protein: CASSQTAGWGYEQYF. For the CDR3, the DNA is TGTGCCAGCAGCCAAACAGCGGGTTGGGGCTACGAGCAGTACTTC.